The following is a T cell receptor (beta chain) sequence with its context. Its antigen is not known. Clones were sequenced by immunoSEQ multiplex PCR, and TCRdb holds only the in-frame ones, with some missing. The sample consists of fewer than 300,000 clones, more than 75% of them appearing once. The sample comes from a study of Ad26.COV2.S vaccination and SARS-CoV-2 variants. This CDR3 has 16 amino acids. Unmatched junction bases numbered 10, after V lost 5 bases and J lost 1 base. Germline values: CDR1 SEHNR, CDR2 FQNEAQ (reference sequence). Study observations and caveats: The study found higher spike-specific TCR breadth in vaccine than placebo recipients.

Treatment denoted: around 19 received Ad26.COV2.S at low or high dose, single or two shots; roughly five received placebo; per-sample allocation not given. Specimens were obtained on day 63 following the first vaccine or placebo injection. The shot given was an Ad26 vector that makes Wuhan-strain SARS-CoV-2 spike. The source was peripheral blood, collected in a trial of Ad26.COV2.S vaccine versus placebo. The receptor comes from a person aged 18-60 years who received the Ad26.COV2.S COVID-19 vaccine or a placebo. V and J are TRBV7-9 and TRBJ1-1; TRBD1 aligns across 7 bases. The CDR3 DNA reads TGTGCCAGCAGCCTAGGGACAGCACACCGGAACACTGAAGCTTTCTTT. Its protein is CASSLGTAHRNTEAFF.